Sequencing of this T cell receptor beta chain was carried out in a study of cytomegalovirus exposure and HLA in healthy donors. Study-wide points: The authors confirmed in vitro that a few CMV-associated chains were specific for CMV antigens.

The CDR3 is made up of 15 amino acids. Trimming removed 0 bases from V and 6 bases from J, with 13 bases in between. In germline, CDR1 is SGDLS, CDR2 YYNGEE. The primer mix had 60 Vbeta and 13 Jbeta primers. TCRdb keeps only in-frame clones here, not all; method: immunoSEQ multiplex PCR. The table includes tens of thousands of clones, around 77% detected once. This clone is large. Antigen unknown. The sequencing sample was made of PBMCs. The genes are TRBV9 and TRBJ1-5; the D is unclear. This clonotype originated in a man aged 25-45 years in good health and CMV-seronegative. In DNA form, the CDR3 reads TGTGCCAGCAGCGTAGAAGGAGAGTTTGGTCAGCCCCAGCATTTT. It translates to CASSVEGEFGQPQHF.